The rows below give T cell receptor beta chains drawn from one sample of a study of a mutant IDH1 vaccine in newly diagnosed glioma. Antigen specificity for these receptors is unknown. Assay used: immunoSEQ multiplex PCR; TCRdb lists only in-frame clones, some missing. The sample holds 77,000 or so clones, around four fifths seen once. This specimen was PBMCs, taken from a glioma patient whose treatment included an IDH1 peptide vaccine. These receptors all stem from a man in his forties with glioma. Each CDR3 is given with its conserved first and last residue. A D gene is named only where the DNA matches it firmly. Clone sizes are given selectively: once, few, many, or a class where the clone is expanded.

clone_size j_call v_call d_call cdr3_nt cdr3_aa
. TRBJ1-2 TRBV9 TRBD1 TGTGCCAGCAGCGTAGCAGGGACAGGAGAAGGAGAGTATGGCTACACCTTC CASSVAGTGEGEYGYTF
. TRBJ1-1 TRBV7-9 TRBD1 TGTGCCAGCAGCCGAGGGACAGGGCACACTGAAGCTTTCTTT CASSRGTGHTEAFF
. TRBJ2-1 TRBV4-2 . TGTGCCAGCAGCCAAGAAAACAGCGATGAGCAGTTCTTC CASSQENSDEQFF
once TRBJ2-7 TRBV7-9 . TGTGCCAGCAGCTTAGGGCAGCCCTACTCGGACGAGCAGTACTTC CASSLGQPYSDEQYF
. TRBJ1-1 TRBV7-2 TRBD1 TGTGCCAGCAGCACCGACAGGGCAAACACTGAAGCTTTCTTT CASSTDRANTEAFF
. TRBJ2-1 TRBV7-6 . TGTGCCAGCGGGTGGGGGGAAGGGGACAATGAGCAGTTCTTC CASGWGEGDNEQFF
. TRBJ2-3 TRBV7-9 . TGTGCCAGCAGCTTAGATGGTAGCCCGCTAAGGGCAGATACGCAGTATTTT CASSLDGSPLRADTQYF
. TRBJ2-3 TRBV5-8 TRBD2 TGTGCCAGCAGCTTGGGACTAGCGGGAGGGGACGTTGATACGCAGTATTTT CASSLGLAGGDVDTQYF
. TRBJ1-2 TRBV29-1 . TGCACCACCCTGGTGGCGGGTGGCTACACCTTC CTTLVAGGYTF
once TRBJ1-4 TRBV9 . TGTGCCAGCAGCGGGGGGGCCCCCCCGGCGGGACTGTTTTTT CASSGGAPPAGLFF
. TRBJ1-5 TRBV10-3 . TGTGCCATCAGTGAGTCCGAACAGCCCCAGCATTTT CAISESEQPQHF
. TRBJ1-2 TRBV5-1 . TGCGCCAGCAGCTCCCACGTGGCCTATGGCTACACCTTC CASSSHVAYGYTF
. TRBJ2-1 TRBV2 TRBD2 TGTGCCAGCAGTGCACCGGGACTAGCGGGGAAGTTCTTC CASSAPGLAGKFF
. TRBJ1-2 TRBV6-5 . TGTGCCAGCAGTTACGACCGCTATGGCTACACCTTC CASSYDRYGYTF
. TRBJ2-7 TRBV7-2 . TGTGCCAGCAGCTTAGCGGGGTGGGAGGTCCACGAGCAGTACTTC CASSLAGWEVHEQYF
. TRBJ1-1 TRBV27 . TGTGCCAGCAGTAGCACAGGCGGGAACACTGAAGCTTTCTTT CASSSTGGNTEAFF
few TRBJ1-1 TRBV30 . TGTGCCTGGTCCCCAGTTTCAGAGTTCCCTTTCTTT CAWSPVSEFPFF
. TRBJ2-2 TRBV5-1 TRBD2 TGCGCCAGCAGCTTGGTTCGTCTAGCGGGAGTAAGAGACACCGGGGAGCTGTTTTTT CASSLVRLAGVRDTGELFF
. TRBJ2-7 TRBV27 TRBD1 TGTGCCTCCAAGACAGGGTCTATTCAGCGCCACGAGCAGTACTTC CASKTGSIQRHEQYF
. TRBJ2-3 TRBV7-9 . TGTGCCAGCAGCTGGAGGGCCGGTAGCACAGATACGCAGTATTTT CASSWRAGSTDTQYF
. TRBJ1-1 TRBV25-1 TRBD1 TGTGCCAGCAGTCCGCGTCTTGGACAGGGGGTTACTGAAGCTTTCTTT CASSPRLGQGVTEAFF
. TRBJ1-1 TRBV18 . TGTGCCAGCTCACCCAAGCCCCCGGGTACCACTGAAGCTTTCTTT CASSPKPPGTTEAFF